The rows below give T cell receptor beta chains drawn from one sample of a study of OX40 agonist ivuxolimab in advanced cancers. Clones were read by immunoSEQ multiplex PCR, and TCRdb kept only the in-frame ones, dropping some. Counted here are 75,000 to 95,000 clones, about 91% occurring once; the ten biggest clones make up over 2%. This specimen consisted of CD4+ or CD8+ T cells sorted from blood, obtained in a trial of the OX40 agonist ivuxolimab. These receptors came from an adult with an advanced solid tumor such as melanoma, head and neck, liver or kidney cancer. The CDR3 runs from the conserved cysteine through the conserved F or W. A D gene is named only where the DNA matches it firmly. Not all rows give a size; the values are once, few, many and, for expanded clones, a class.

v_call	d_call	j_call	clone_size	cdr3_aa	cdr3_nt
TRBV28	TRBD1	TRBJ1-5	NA	CASSLDWDRLAGPQHF	TGTGCCAGCAGTTTGGACTGGGACAGGCTAGCGGGGCCCCAGCATTTT
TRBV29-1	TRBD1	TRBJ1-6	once	CSVTDRGKNSPLHF	TGCAGCGTCACCGACAGGGGCAAGAATTCACCCCTCCACTTT
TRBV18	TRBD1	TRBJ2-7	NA	CASSPTVGTGGDEQYF	TGTGCCAGCTCACCTACAGTAGGGACAGGGGGAGACGAGCAGTACTTC
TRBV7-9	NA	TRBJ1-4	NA	CASSLGQSTNEKLFF	TGTGCCAGCAGCTTAGGACAGTCAACTAATGAAAAACTGTTTTTT
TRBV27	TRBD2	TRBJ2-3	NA	CASSQTSGISTDTQYF	TGTGCCAGCAGTCAGACTAGCGGGATTAGCACAGATACGCAGTATTTT
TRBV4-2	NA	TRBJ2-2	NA	CASSQDAGVNTGELFF	TGTGCCAGCAGCCAAGATGCGGGCGTGAACACCGGGGAGCTGTTTTTT
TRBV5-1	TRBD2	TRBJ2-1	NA	CASSLAAGSGIPNEQFF	TGCGCCAGCAGCTTGGCCGCGGGTAGCGGGATACCCAATGAGCAGTTCTTC
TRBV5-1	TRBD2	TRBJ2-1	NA	CASSLGTSGNNEQFF	TGCGCCAGCAGCTTAGGGACTAGCGGCAACAATGAGCAGTTCTTC
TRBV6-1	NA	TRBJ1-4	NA	CASTFTGTNEKLFF	TGTGCCAGCACCTTTACAGGGACTAATGAAAAACTGTTTTTT
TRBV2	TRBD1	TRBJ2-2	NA	CASRPGQGGTGELFF	TGTGCCAGCAGACCGGGACAGGGAGGGACCGGGGAGCTGTTTTTT
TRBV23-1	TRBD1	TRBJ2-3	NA	CASSTGTGGPDTQYF	TGCGCCAGCAGCACCGGGACAGGGGGCCCAGATACGCAGTATTTT
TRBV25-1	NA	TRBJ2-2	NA	CASSDDHSGELFF	TGTGCCAGCAGTGACGACCATTCCGGGGAGCTGTTTTTT
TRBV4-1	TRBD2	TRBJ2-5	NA	CASSQPLAGGRETQYF	TGCGCCAGCAGCCAACCGCTAGCGGGAGGTCGAGAGACCCAGTACTTC
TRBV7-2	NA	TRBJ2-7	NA	CASSLAEGPYEQYF	TGTGCCAGCAGCTTAGCGGAGGGCCCCTACGAGCAGTACTTC
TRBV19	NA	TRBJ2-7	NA	CASGPGYEQYF	TGTGCCAGTGGTCCGGGCTACGAGCAGTACTTC
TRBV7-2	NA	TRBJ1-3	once	CASSSRGGSGNTIYF	TGTGCCAGCAGCTCCAGAGGGGGCTCTGGAAACACCATATATTTT
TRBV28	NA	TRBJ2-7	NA	CASSSFLYEQYF	TGTGCCAGCAGTTCATTCCTTTACGAGCAGTACTTC
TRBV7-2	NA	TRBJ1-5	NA	CASSAIRGSNQPQHF	TGTGCCAGCAGCGCCATAAGGGGGAGCAATCAGCCCCAGCATTTT
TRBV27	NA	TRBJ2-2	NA	CASSFGGFTGELFF	TGTGCCAGCAGTTTTGGGGGGTTTACCGGGGAGCTGTTTTTT
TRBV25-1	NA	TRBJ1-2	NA	CASSGPGTRRGGYGYTF	TGTGCCAGCAGTGGCCCCGGGACACGACGAGGTGGCTATGGCTACACCTTC
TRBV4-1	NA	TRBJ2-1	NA	CASSQALAYYNEQFF	TGCGCCAGCAGCCAAGCGCTAGCTTACTACAATGAGCAGTTCTTC
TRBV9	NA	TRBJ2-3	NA	CASSALPGTLSDTQYF	TGTGCCAGCAGCGCCTTACCGGGGACACTGTCAGATACGCAGTATTTT
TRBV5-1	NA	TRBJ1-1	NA	CASSLNGEAFF	TGCGCCAGCAGCTTGAACGGTGAAGCTTTCTTT
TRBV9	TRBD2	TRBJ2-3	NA	CASSVELAGYTQYF	TGTGCCAGCAGCGTAGAACTAGCGGGGTATACGCAGTATTTT
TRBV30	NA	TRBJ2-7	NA	CAWSVNPLGQKQYF	TGTGCCTGGAGTGTTAACCCATTAGGACAAAAGCAGTACTTC
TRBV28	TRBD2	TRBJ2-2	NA	CASSRPAGGGTNTGELFF	TGTGCCAGCAGTCGCCCGGCGGGCGGGGGGACTAACACCGGGGAGCTGTTTTTT
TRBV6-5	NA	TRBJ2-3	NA	CASSPTWTSTDTQYF	TGTGCCAGCAGCCCCACCTGGACTAGCACAGATACGCAGTATTTT
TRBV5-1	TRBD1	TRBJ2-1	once	CASSPGQGGEQFF	TGCGCCAGCAGCCCGGGACAGGGGGGTGAGCAGTTCTTC